This TCR beta chain is drawn from a study of identical twins. General study points: The study found weaker excess twin sharing in beta out-of-frame sequences. The conclusions drew on cross-sectional statistical analysis instead of tracking the same donors. Where out-of-frame alpha sequences were twin-shared, they showed excess low generation probability.

All donors comprised healthy Caucasians. This clonotype has only a few counts. Its antigen is currently unknown. TCRdb reanalysed the 5' RACE reads using MiXCR and keeps one entry per CDR3 protein. Here the sample spans under 400,000 distinct CDR3 sequences, 9% to 10% being singletons. Germline-derived CDR1 and CDR2 are DFQATT and SNEGSKA (reference sequence). V trimming: 6 bases; J trimming: 4 bases; junction bases outside the gene matches: 7. The CDR3 loop spans 13 amino acids. Sequenced input: naive T cells sorted from blood. The chain links TRBV20-1 to TRBJ1-2, with 8 bases matching TRBD1. The clonotype originates from a woman aged 50 to 60 in good health. CDR3 in DNA: TGCAGTGCCTCCTATCAGGGGGCCTATGGCTACACCTTC. Amino acids: CSASYQGAYGYTF.